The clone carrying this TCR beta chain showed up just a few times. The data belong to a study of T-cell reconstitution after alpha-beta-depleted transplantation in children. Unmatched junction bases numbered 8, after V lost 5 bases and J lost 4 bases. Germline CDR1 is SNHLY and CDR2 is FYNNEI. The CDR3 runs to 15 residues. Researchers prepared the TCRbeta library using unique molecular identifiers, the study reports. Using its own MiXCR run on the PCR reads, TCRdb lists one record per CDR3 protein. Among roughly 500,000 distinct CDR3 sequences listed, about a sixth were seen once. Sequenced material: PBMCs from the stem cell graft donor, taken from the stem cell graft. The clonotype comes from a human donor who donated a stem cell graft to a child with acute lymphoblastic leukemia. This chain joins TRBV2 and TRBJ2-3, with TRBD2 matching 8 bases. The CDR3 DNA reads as TGTGCCAGCAGTACTAGCGGAGGCGCGGCAGATACGCAGTATTTT. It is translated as CASSTSGGAADTQYF.